This TCR beta chain was captured in a study of cytomegalovirus exposure and HLA in healthy donors. General study points: Most TCR sequences were seen very rarely across donors, but some public TCRs occurred in many. The investigators catalogued 150 to 200 TCR beta chains as cytomegalovirus-associated.

In the PCR, 60 Vbeta and 13 Jbeta primers were used. The repertoire was sequenced with immunoSEQ multiplex PCR; TCRdb's copy has only in-frame clones and lacks some. The sample contains about 190,000 clones, about 81% of which appear only once. The table lists this clone with a count of one. Its antigen is not identified. V lost 0 bases to trimming and J lost 6 bases, with 9 bases between them. The CDR3 extends over 14 amino acids. Germline V gives CDR1 SGHVS, CDR2 FNYEAQ. The J gene is TRBJ2-1, the V gene TRBV7-6; the D gene is possibly TRBD1 (6 bases). The receptor comes from a man aged 18 to 29 in good health and CMV-seronegative. Sequenced material: PBMCs. DNA for the CDR3: TGTGCCAGCAGCTTAGCGATCAGGGGCAATGAGCAGTTCTTC. Translation gives CASSLAIRGNEQFF.